At least ten counts were recorded for the clone carrying this TCR beta chain. The data belong to a study of glioma-infiltrating T cells. V shed 1 base, J shed 6 bases, and the junction held 5 bases outside the gene matches. Germline V lookup: CDR1 MGHRA, CDR2 YSYEKL. There are 15 residues in the CDR3. Using RNA template, CDR3s of TCR alpha and beta were amplified with iRepertoire arm-PCR. TCRdb passed the multiplex PCR reads through MiXCR, listing each CDR3 protein once. This sample has about 93,000 distinct CDR3 sequences, with approximately 42% found just once. This sequence joins TRBV4-1 and TRBJ2-5, with 10 bases matching TRBD2. Sequencing was done on a sample of glioma tissue, nonneoplastic brain tissue, or PBMCs (not recorded which). The sequence derives from a human donor with low-grade glioma or glioblastoma, undergoing nonglioma brain surgery, or in good health (not recorded which). CDR3 protein: CASSQAAGGPKTQYF. The CDR3 DNA reads TGCGCCAGCAGCCAAGCAGCGGGAGGGCCGAAGACCCAGTACTTC.